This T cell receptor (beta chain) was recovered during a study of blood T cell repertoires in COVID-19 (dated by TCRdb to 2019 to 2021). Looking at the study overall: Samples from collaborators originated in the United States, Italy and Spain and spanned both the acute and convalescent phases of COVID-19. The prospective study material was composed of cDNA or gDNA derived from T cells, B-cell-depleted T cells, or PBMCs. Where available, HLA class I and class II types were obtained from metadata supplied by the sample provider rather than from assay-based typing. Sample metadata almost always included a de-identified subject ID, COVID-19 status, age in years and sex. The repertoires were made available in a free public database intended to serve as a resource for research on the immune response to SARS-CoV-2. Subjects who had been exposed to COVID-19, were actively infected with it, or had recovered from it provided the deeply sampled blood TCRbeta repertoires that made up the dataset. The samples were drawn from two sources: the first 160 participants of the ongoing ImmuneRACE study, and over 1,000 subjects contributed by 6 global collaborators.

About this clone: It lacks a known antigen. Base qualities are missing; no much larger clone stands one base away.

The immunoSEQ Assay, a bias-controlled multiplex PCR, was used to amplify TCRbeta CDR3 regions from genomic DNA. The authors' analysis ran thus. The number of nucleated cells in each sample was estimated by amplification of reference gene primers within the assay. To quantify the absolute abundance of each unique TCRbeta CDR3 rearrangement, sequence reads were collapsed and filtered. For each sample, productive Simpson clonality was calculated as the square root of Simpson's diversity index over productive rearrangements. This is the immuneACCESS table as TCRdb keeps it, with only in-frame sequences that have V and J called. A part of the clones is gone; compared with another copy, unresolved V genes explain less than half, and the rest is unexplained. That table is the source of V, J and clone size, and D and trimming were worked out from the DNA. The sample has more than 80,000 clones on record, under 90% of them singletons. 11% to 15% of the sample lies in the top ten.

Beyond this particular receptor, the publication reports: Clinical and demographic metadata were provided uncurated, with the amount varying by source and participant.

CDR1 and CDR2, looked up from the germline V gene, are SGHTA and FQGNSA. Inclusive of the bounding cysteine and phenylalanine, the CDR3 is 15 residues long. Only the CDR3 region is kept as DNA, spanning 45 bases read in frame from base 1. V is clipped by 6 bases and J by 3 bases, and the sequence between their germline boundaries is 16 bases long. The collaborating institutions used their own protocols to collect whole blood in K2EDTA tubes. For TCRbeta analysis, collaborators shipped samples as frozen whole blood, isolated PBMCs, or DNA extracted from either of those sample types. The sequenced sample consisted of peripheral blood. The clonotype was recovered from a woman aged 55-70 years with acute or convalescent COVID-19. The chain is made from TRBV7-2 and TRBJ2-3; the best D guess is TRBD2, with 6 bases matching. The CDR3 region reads CASSTGLTRTDTQYF. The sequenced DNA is TGTGCCAGCAGTACGGGACTTACGCGAACAGATACGCAGTATTTT. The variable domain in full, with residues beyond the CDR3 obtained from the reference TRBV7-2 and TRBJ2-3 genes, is GAGVSQSPSNKVTEKGKDVELRCDPISGHTALYWYRQSLGQGLEFLIYFQGNSAPDKSGLPSDRFSAERTGGSVSTLTIQRTQQEDSAVYLCASSTGLTRTDTQYFGPGTRLTVL.